This T cell receptor beta chain stems from a study of cytomegalovirus exposure and HLA in healthy donors. This CDR3 contains 15 residues. J lost 6 bases, V lost 4 bases, and 10 bases had no gene match. The V gene's germline CDR1 is SGDLS and CDR2 YYNGEE. For this clone: Its antigen remains unknown.

Findings and limits, study-wide: Reports described diagnosis of cytomegalovirus status by the classifier as highly specific and sensitive. There were over 150 TCR beta chains listed as cytomegalovirus-associated.

TCRdb's copy holds only in-frame clones and misses some; the assay was immunoSEQ multiplex PCR. The repertoire consists of 120,000 or so clones, with 88% occurring once and the leading ten covering 1.5% to 2%. This sequence joins TRBV9 and TRBJ2-1, with TRBD1 matching 7 bases. The TCR was taken from a man between 18 and 29 years old in good health and CMV-seronegative. Specimen: PBMCs. This chain's CDR3 is CASSPPGQPSNEQFF. The CDR3 bases are TGTGCCAGCAGCCCACCGGGACAGCCTTCCAATGAGCAGTTCTTC.